This TCR beta chain was recorded in a study of blood T cells in healthy people across ages. The second PCR ran about 6 to 12 cycles with a sample-barcoded 5' primer and J-beta primers. TCRdb used MiXCR to reprocess the 5' RACE reads, holding one entry per CDR3 protein. The data contain around 940,000 distinct CDR3 sequences, roughly 50% of them singletons. Study findings and constraints: Across samples, TCR beta diversity tracked strongly with naive T cell percentage. Donor CMV status was unknown, possibly confounding expanded clonotype changes. Versus aged donors, long-lived donors had higher diversity and more naive CD4+ cells.

To note about this clonotype: Its antigen is unidentified.

Sequencing input: blood. The receptor's source is a woman aged 55-69 years in good health.

The CDR3 DNA sequence: TGTGCCAGCAAGCCGGGACTAGCGAAAGAGACCCAGTACTTC. Its protein product is CASKPGLAKETQYF. The chain uses TRBV12-3 or TRBV12-4 and TRBJ2-5; TRBD2 matches at 10 bases. There are 14 residues in the CDR3. V lost 7 bases and J lost 3; bases outside the gene matches: 5.